The table lists the clone carrying this T cell receptor (beta chain) with a count of one. What it binds is not known. TCRdb's copy holds only in-frame clones and misses some; the assay was immunoSEQ multiplex PCR. The sample yields some 20,000 clones, about 65% seen once. These data originate in a study of graft-versus-host responses after intestinal transplantation. Study findings and constraints: In recipient marrow, GvH clones were found, and some appeared first in ileum or blood.

The CDR3 consists of 16 residues. Germline values: CDR1 MDHEN, CDR2 SYDVKM. V was shortened by 6 bases and J by 5 bases, with 20 bases between the two germline ends. Graft specimens yielded both intraepithelial and lamina propria lymphocytes. Sequenced here: ileum tissue, sampled approximately 3 weeks after intestinal transplant. The J gene is TRBJ2-1, the V gene TRBV28; TRBD1 might be the D (6 bases). This TCR derives from a human patient who received an intestinal transplant, so some T cells may come from the graft donor. CDR3 residues: CASSPAGRGSHNEQFF. The CDR3 bases are TGTGCCAGCAGCCCTGCCGGCAGGGGTTCCCACAATGAGCAGTTCTTC.